The rows below give T cell receptor beta chains drawn from one sample of a study of blood T cell repertoires in COVID-19. The repertoire was sequenced with immunoSEQ multiplex PCR; TCRdb's copy has only in-frame clones and lacks some. Of 75,000 to 95,000 clones in the sample, about four fifths were seen once. Sequenced material: peripheral blood. Source of these receptors: a woman of 80 years or more with active or convalescent COVID-19. CDR3s include the opening cysteine and the closing phenylalanine or tryptophan. A D gene is named only where the DNA matches it firmly. The listing skips clone size in some rows; elsewhere it reads once, few, many or a size class.

cdr3_nt cdr3_aa j_call d_call cdr3_length clone_size v_call
TGTGCCAGCAGGGGAGGGACGGGGACCTACGAGCAGTACTTC CASRGGTGTYEQYF TRBJ2-7 TRBD2 14 - TRBV6-5
TGCGCCAGCAGTGATTTTCGGGCCGGGGAGCTGTTTTTT CASSDFRAGELFF TRBJ2-2 - 13 - TRBV10-1
TGCGCCAGCAGCCAAGCGGGGGATGGCTACACCTTC CASSQAGDGYTF TRBJ1-2 - 12 - TRBV4-1
TGTGCCAGCACCGGGACAGGGGGCAAAGGCTACACCTTC CASTGTGGKGYTF TRBJ1-2 TRBD1 13 - TRBV6-5
TGTGCCAGCAGCTTAGCCACTACGGGGATCTATGGCTACACCTTC CASSLATTGIYGYTF TRBJ1-2 - 15 - TRBV7-2
TGTGCCAGCAGTTTGACAGGGCGGTGGACTGAAGCTTTCTTT CASSLTGRWTEAFF TRBJ1-1 TRBD1 14 - TRBV6-5
TGTGCCAGTAGTATAGGGGCGAACACTGAAGCTTTCTTT CASSIGANTEAFF TRBJ1-1 - 13 once TRBV19
TGTGCCACCAGTGACAGGGGGCGCGGTAATGAAAAACTGTTTTTT CATSDRGRGNEKLFF TRBJ1-4 TRBD1 15 - TRBV24-1
TGTGCCAGCAGCCGAAGGAACAGGCCGGGCACAGATACGCAGTATTTT CASSRRNRPGTDTQYF TRBJ2-3 - 16 - TRBV7-9
TGTGCCAGTAAACCTCCGGGAGTAGGAAACACCATATATTTT CASKPPGVGNTIYF TRBJ1-3 - 14 - TRBV19
TGTGCCAGCAGCTACTCCCCCTCCGGCGGGCAGCCCCAGCATTTT CASSYSPSGGQPQHF TRBJ1-5 - 15 - TRBV6-5
TGTGCCAGCAGCCCTCAGCGGGGCACTAACGCAGATACGCAGTATTTT CASSPQRGTNADTQYF TRBJ2-3 TRBD2 16 - TRBV7-9
TGTGCCAGCAGTGTTCAGGTTCTTGGCACTGAAGCTTTCTTT CASSVQVLGTEAFF TRBJ1-1 - 14 - TRBV2
TGCGCCAGCAGCTTGGCGGCAGGGGGCGAGCAGTACTTC CASSLAAGGEQYF TRBJ2-7 TRBD1 13 - TRBV5-1
TGTGCCAGCAGTCGGCGATACCGGGGGGCGGCCAAAAACATTCAGTACTTC CASSRRYRGAAKNIQYF TRBJ2-4 - 17 - TRBV21-1
TGTGCCAGCAGCTTAGGTGCAGTCCCCACCGGGGAGCTGTTTTTT CASSLGAVPTGELFF TRBJ2-2 - 15 - TRBV7-6
TGTGCCAGCAGCCGAGCGGGAGGGCCTTCCGAGCAGTACTTC CASSRAGGPSEQYF TRBJ2-7 TRBD2 14 - TRBV7-3
TGTGCCAGCAGTTACACGACAGGGGGAGACGAGCAGTACTTC CASSYTTGGDEQYF TRBJ2-7 TRBD1 14 - TRBV6-5
TGTGCCAGCAGCTTAGGATCGGTTGACGGGGAGCTGTTTTTT CASSLGSVDGELFF TRBJ2-2 - 14 - TRBV11-3
TGTGCCAGCTCACCTCGTACGACAGGAGAGAATGAGCAGTTCTTC CASSPRTTGENEQFF TRBJ2-1 - 15 - TRBV18
TGTGCCAGCAGCTTATTGAGGGAACAGCAGTACTTC CASSLLREQQYF TRBJ2-7 - 12 - TRBV7-2
TGTGCCAGCTCACCATGGACAGGGCTCGGGGCCAACGTCCTGACTTTC CASSPWTGLGANVLTF TRBJ2-6 TRBD1 16 once TRBV18
TGCGCCAGCGGACGGACAGCTGGCGACTACGAGCAGTACTTC CASGRTAGDYEQYF TRBJ2-7 - 14 - TRBV5-1
TGTGCCAGCAGCTTACGGGGGTATCTAGGGAACACCGGGGAGCTGTTTTTT CASSLRGYLGNTGELFF TRBJ2-2 - 17 - TRBV7-2
TGTGCCAGCAGTATCCCGGGACTAGCGTACGGTGAGCAGTTCTTC CASSIPGLAYGEQFF TRBJ2-1 TRBD2 15 - TRBV6-5
TGTGCCACCCGTTTGGGGGCGGCTGGGGCCAACGTCCTGACTTTC CATRLGAAGANVLTF TRBJ2-6 - 15 - TRBV15
TGTGCTAGTGGTTCCGGACAGGGTATGACAGATACGCAGTATTTT CASGSGQGMTDTQYF TRBJ2-3 TRBD1 15 few TRBV12-5
TGTGCCAGCAGTTACTCACAGGTCCAAGAGACCCAGTACTTC CASSYSQVQETQYF TRBJ2-5 - 14 - TRBV6-2/TRBV6-3
TGTGCCAGCAGACTTAGAGAGGGATACGAGCAGTACTTC CASRLREGYEQYF TRBJ2-7 - 13 - TRBV6-5
TGTGCCAGCAGCCATTACAGGGATTCACCCCTCCACTTT CASSHYRDSPLHF TRBJ1-6 - 13 - TRBV7-8
TGCAGCGTCAATTCCGACAGCAACTATGGCTACACCTTC CSVNSDSNYGYTF TRBJ1-2 - 13 - TRBV29-1
TGTGCCAGCAGTCCAAACCTTAATACGGGGGGGTGCGCAGATACGCAGTATTTT CASSPNLNTGGCADTQYF TRBJ2-3 TRBD2 18 - TRBV7-7
TGTGCCAGCAGCCAAGGACTAGCGGGGGGGAACACCGGGGAGCTGTTTTTT CASSQGLAGGNTGELFF TRBJ2-2 TRBD2 17 - TRBV3-1/TRBV3-2
TGTGCCAGCAGCTTAGTAGCGGGGGACGACAATGAGCAGTTCTTC CASSLVAGDDNEQFF TRBJ2-1 TRBD2 15 - TRBV7-7
TGCGCCAGCAGCCGTTCCCAGGCCTACGAGCAGTACTTC CASSRSQAYEQYF TRBJ2-7 - 13 - TRBV4-1
TGTGCCAGCAGTTTAGAGGGACAGGGCGAGCAGTACTTC CASSLEGQGEQYF TRBJ2-7 TRBD1 13 - TRBV12-3/TRBV12-4
TGTGCCACCAGTGATTGGGGACTGGGGAGGGTTGAGCAGTTCTTC CATSDWGLGRVEQFF TRBJ2-1 TRBD2 15 - TRBV24-1
TGTGCCAGCAGCCCCCGACAGAAGAATAAGCACGAGCAGTACTTC CASSPRQKNKHEQYF TRBJ2-7 - 15 - TRBV3-1/TRBV3-2
TGTGCCAGCAGCGGAAGGACAGGGTTCACTGAAGCTTTCTTT CASSGRTGFTEAFF TRBJ1-1 TRBD1 14 - TRBV9
TGTGCCAGCCGGACAGGGGGGGGTTCACCCCTCCACTTT CASRTGGGSPLHF TRBJ1-6 TRBD1 13 - TRBV28
TGCGCCAGCAGCTTGGGGGTAGCGGGAGGGTTCTCCTACGAGCAGTACTTC CASSLGVAGGFSYEQYF TRBJ2-7 TRBD2 17 - TRBV5-1
TGTGCCAGCAAATCAGCGGTTGGCTACGAGCAGTACTTC CASKSAVGYEQYF TRBJ2-7 - 13 once TRBV11-2
TGTGCCAGCAGCGGACACCGGACTAGCGGAAGCACAGATACGCAGTATTTT CASSGHRTSGSTDTQYF TRBJ2-3 TRBD2 17 - TRBV9
TGTGCCAGCAGCCCGGGGACAGGGAGTTTACCGGTATATGGCTACACCTTC CASSPGTGSLPVYGYTF TRBJ1-2 TRBD1 17 - TRBV5-6
TGTGCCGTCCTTCGGGAGGGCCGAGGGGAGCAGTACTTC CAVLREGRGEQYF TRBJ2-7 TRBD2 13 - TRBV10-3
TGTGCCAGCAGTTATGACAAGGGGAAATCACCCCTCCACTTT CASSYDKGKSPLHF TRBJ1-6 - 14 - TRBV6-2/TRBV6-3
TGCAGTGCTAGTAGGGGTCCTGGACAGCCCCAGCATTTT CSASRGPGQPQHF TRBJ1-5 - 13 few TRBV20-1
TGTGCCATCAGTGAGGGGATAGCGGGGGGCCAAGAGACCCAGTACTTC CAISEGIAGGQETQYF TRBJ2-5 TRBD2 16 - TRBV10-3
TGCAGCGTTGACCCGGGACAAGGCACAGATACGCAGTATTTT CSVDPGQGTDTQYF TRBJ2-3 - 14 - TRBV29-1
TGTGCCAGCAGTTTCGATCCAGGCGCTGAAGCTTTCTTT CASSFDPGAEAFF TRBJ1-1 - 13 once TRBV12-3/TRBV12-4
TGTGCCATCAGTGATTCGGGTAACACTGAAGCTTTCTTT CAISDSGNTEAFF TRBJ1-1 - 13 - TRBV10-3
TGCGCCAGCAGCTTGTTCGGCCAGGCCGTCTACGAGCAGTACTTC CASSLFGQAVYEQYF TRBJ2-7 - 15 - TRBV5-1